Sequencing of this T cell receptor beta chain was carried out in a study of blood T cell repertoires in COVID-19 (dated by TCRdb to 2020 to 2022). With respect to the entire study: Collaborator samples came from the United States, Italy and Spain and covered acute and convalescent phases of COVID-19. The material from the prospective study consisted of cDNA or gDNA derived from T cells, B-cell-depleted T cells, or PBMCs. Deeply sampled blood TCRbeta repertoires from subjects exposed to, actively infected with, or recovered from COVID-19 were included in the dataset. The repertoires were made available in a free public database intended to serve as a resource for research on the immune response to SARS-CoV-2. The samples were drawn from the first 160 participants of the ongoing ImmuneRACE study and from over a thousand subjects provided by 6 global collaborators. Nearly every sample came with metadata listing a de-identified subject ID, COVID-19 status, age in years and sex. Where HLA class I and class II types were available, the types were taken from metadata supplied by the sample provider, not from assay-based typing.

A note on this clone: Its antigen is not yet known. No base-level quality is on record; no much larger clone is a single base apart.

In the prospective study, participants were 18 to 89 years old, resided in 25 or so geographic areas of the United States, and were enrolled through a virtual design. Cohort assignment in the prospective study relied on participant-reported clinical history from a screening survey and a study questionnaire. In the prospective study, whole blood, serum and a nasopharyngeal or oropharyngeal swab were collected from each participant by mobile phlebotomists. Participants in the prospective study had the option to provide additional blood draws and questionnaires over an approximately 2-month period. Before DNA extraction, blood samples from the prospective study were shipped at room temperature or frozen. What the authors observed across the whole study: Clinical and demographic metadata were provided uncurated, with the amount varying by source and participant.

TCRbeta CDR3 regions were amplified from genomic DNA by means of the immunoSEQ Assay, a bias-controlled multiplex PCR. The paper's processing steps were these. The number of nucleated cells in each sample was estimated from the amplification of reference gene primers within the assay. To quantify the absolute abundance of each unique TCRbeta CDR3 rearrangement, sequence reads were collapsed and filtered. For each sample, productive Simpson clonality was calculated as the square root of Simpson's diversity index over productive rearrangements. TCRdb obtained this table from immuneACCESS and retained in-frame rearrangements with V and J assigned. These tables miss some clones; where compared with another copy, unresolved V genes account for less than half of the shortfall, and the remainder is unexplained. Clonal size and the V and J genes are those of that table, whereas D and trimming came from the DNA. Across this sample there are 200,000 to 300,000 clones, with roughly 86% seen only once. About 3.3% of the sample rests with the top ten.

CDR3 length: 13 amino acids, cysteine to phenylalanine. The CDR3 DNA has 39 bases and is translated from base 1. Relative to germline, V is 4 bases shorter and J is 0 bases shorter, with 5 bases between their ends. From the germline V gene, CDR1 is SGHRS and CDR2 is YFSETQ. Material: PBMCs or T cells enriched from blood (not recorded which). This clonotype was obtained from a woman between 40 and 50 years old with acute COVID-19. The chain was built from TRBV5-1 and TRBJ1-3; there is no confident call for the D gene. Here is the DNA: TGCGCCAGCAGCGTCAGCTCTGGAAACACCATATATTTT. This yields the protein CASSVSSGNTIYF.